The 8 T cell receptor beta chains below come from one sample, sequenced in a study of T cell repertoires in cytomegalovirus infection. Each CDR3 protein gets one entry after TCRdb re-called the reads with MiXCR. The sample lists 150,000 or so distinct CDR3 sequences; under 8.5% were seen once. The specimen sequenced was PBMCs. These receptors were collected from a human donor in good health (CMV status not recorded). Some clones in this sample may be carry-over from other donors' samples.

This clonotype was seen ten or more times. This sequence joins TRBV7-2 and TRBJ2-1, with 8 bases matching TRBD2. Germline trimming cut 0 bases from V and 6 bases from J; bases unmatched to any gene: 4. This CDR3 has 15 residues. Germline CDR1 and CDR2: SGHTA and FQGNSA. The CDR3, as DNA: TGTGCCAGCAGCTTAGCGCTCGGGGGGGCCAATGAGCAGTTCTTC. Translated: CASSLALGGANEQFF. Complete variable domain (other parts from reference TRBV7-2 and TRBJ2-1): GAGVSQSPSNKVTEKGKDVELRCDPISGHTALYWYRQSLGQGLEFLIYFQGNSAPDKSGLPSDRFSAERTGGSVSTLTIQRTQQEDSAVYLCASSLALGGANEQFFGPGTRLTVL.

A remark on this clonotype: A read error may be the cause here, since a much bigger clone is one base away. The chain joins TRBV7-3 to TRBJ2-1; either TRBD1 or TRBD2 may supply D (5 bases each). The CDR3 loop spans 15 amino acids. The germline V gene encodes CDR1 SGHTA and CDR2 FQGTGA. The DNA of the CDR3 is TGTGCCAGCAGCATGTGGGGGAGCTCCTACAATGAGCAGTCCTTC. This sequence encodes CASSMWGSSYNEQSF. The full variable domain, with the rest looked up from reference TRBV7-3 and TRBJ2-1, is GAGVSQTPSNKVTEKGKYVELRCDPISGHTALYWYRQSLGQGPEFLIYFQGTGAADDSGLPNDRFFAVRPEGSVSTLKIQRTERGDSAVYLCASSMWGSSYNEQSFGPGTRLTVL.

This clonotype was observed at least ten times. The genes are TRBV6-6 and TRBJ2-1, with unresolved D. The CDR3 is made up of 13 amino acids. Germline assignment: CDR1 MNHNY and CDR2 SVGAGI (reference sequence). Here the CDR3 DNA reads TGTGCGATCCATAGTCAAAGCTACAATGAGCAGTTCTTC. Its translation is CAIHSQSYNEQFF.

This clonotype was recorded at least ten times. The chain couples TRBV11-3 to TRBJ1-5; 8 bases match TRBD1. The trim removed 5 bases at V and 5 bases at J, leaving 11 bases unmatched. Germline CDR1 is SGHNT and CDR2 is YENEEA. CDR3 length: 16 amino acids. This CDR3 reads CASSKGPDRGHQPQHF. CDR3 in DNA: TGTGCCAGCAGCAAAGGGCCCGACAGGGGTCATCAGCCCCAGCATTTT.

This clonotype was recorded many times. The chain carries TRBV19 and TRBJ1-6; D ambiguous. Germline V gene lookup returns CDR1 LNHDA and CDR2 SQIVND (reference sequence). The CDR3 is 15 residues long. V lost 0 bases to trimming and J lost 7 bases, with 10 bases between them. CDR3 sequence: CASSIESLGNSPLHF. The CDR3 bases are TGTGCCAGTAGTATAGAATCTCTTGGAAATTCACCCCTCCACTTT.

In this sample, this clonotype turned up a few times. This chain connects TRBV7-2 to TRBJ2-1; no definite D call. This CDR3 comprises 13 residues. CDR1 and CDR2 from the germline V gene are SGHTA and FQGNSA. V lost 5 bases and J lost 9, with 14 bases in between. CDR3 in DNA: TGTGCCAGCAGCCCCAGAGTCCGGAGTGAGCAGTTCTTC. Its translation is CASSPRVRSEQFF.

The V call is TRBV2, the J call TRBJ2-5; D call uncertain. Germline V gives CDR1 SNHLY, CDR2 FYNNEI. Trimming cost V 1 base and J 1 base, with 10 bases left between them. This CDR3 comprises 15 residues. This CDR3 is CASSEGLLTQETQYF. DNA for the CDR3: TGTGCCAGCAGTGAAGGTTTGCTGACCCAAGAGACCCAGTACTTC.

This clonotype was found many times. CDR3 loop: CASSLSMGTSGENEQYF. The DNA for the CDR3 is TGTGCCAGCAGTTTATCAATGGGGACTAGCGGGGAAAACGAGCAGTACTTC. This chain connects TRBV27 to TRBJ2-7; 13 nucleotides align to TRBD2. The CDR3 consists of 17 residues. V trimming: 0 bases; J trimming: 5 bases; junction bases outside the gene matches: 7. Per the germline V gene, CDR1 is MNHEY and CDR2 is SMNVEV (reference sequence).